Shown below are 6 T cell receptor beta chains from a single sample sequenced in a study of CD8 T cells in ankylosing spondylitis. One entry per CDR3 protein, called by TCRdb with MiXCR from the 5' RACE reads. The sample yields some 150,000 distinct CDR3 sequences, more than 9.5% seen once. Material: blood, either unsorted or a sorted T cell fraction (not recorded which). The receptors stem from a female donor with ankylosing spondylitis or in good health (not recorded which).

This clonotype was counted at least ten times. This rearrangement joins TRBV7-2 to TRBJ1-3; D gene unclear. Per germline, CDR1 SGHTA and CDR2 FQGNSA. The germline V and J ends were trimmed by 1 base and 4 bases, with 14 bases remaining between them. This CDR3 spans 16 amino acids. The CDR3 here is CASSLGTAPRGNTIYF. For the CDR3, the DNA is TGTGCCAGCAGCTTAGGGACGGCTCCTAGGGGAAACACCATATATTTT.

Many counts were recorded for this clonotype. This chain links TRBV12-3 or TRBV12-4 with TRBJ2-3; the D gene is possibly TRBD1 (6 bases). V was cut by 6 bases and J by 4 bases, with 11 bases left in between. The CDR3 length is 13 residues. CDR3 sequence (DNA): TGTGCCAGCAGCTACAGGGAGCCAGATACGCAGTATTTT. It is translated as CASSYREPDTQYF.

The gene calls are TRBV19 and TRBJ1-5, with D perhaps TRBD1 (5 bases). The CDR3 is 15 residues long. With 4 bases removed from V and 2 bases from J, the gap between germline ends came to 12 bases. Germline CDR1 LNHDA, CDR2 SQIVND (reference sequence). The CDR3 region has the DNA TGTGCCAGTAGTACTGGGACGACTCGCAATCAGCCCCAGCATTTT. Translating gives CASSTGTTRNQPQHF. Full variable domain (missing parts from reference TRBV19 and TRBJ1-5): DGGITQSPKYLFRKEGQNVTLSCEQNLNHDAMYWYRQDPGQGLRLIYYSQIVNDFQKGDIAEGYSVSREKKESFPLTVTSAQKNPTAFYLCASSTGTTRNQPQHFGDGTRLSIL.

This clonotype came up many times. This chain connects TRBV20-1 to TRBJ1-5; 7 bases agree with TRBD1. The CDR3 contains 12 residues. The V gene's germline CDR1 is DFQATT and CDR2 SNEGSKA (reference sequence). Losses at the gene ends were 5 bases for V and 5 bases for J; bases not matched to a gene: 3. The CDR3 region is CSAQGGDQPQHF. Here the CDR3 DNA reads TGCAGTGCTCAGGGGGGAGATCAGCCCCAGCATTTT.

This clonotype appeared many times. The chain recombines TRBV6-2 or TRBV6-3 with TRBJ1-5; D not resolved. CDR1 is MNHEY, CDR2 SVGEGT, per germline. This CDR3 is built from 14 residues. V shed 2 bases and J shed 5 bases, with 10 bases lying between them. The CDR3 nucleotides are TGTGCCAGCAGTTACGGTTCCGGGTATCAGCCCCAGCATTTT. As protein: CASSYGSGYQPQHF.

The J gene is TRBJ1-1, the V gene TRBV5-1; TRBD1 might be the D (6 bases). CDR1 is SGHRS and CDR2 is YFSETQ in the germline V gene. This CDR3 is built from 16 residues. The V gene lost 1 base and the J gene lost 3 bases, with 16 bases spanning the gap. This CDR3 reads CASSLLTGLRYTEAFF. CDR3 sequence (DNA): TGCGCCAGCAGCTTGCTCACAGGGTTAAGGTACACTGAAGCTTTCTTT.